The 27 T cell receptor beta chains in this list originate from one sample, sequenced in a study of regulatory T cells in long-lasting Graves disease. Building of the TCR beta libraries involved iRepertoire HTBI primers and Arm-PCR of CDR3 regions. Each CDR3 protein gets one entry after TCRdb re-called the multiplex PCR reads with MiXCR. The sample includes 450,000 or so distinct CDR3 sequences, under 25% of them seen just once. Described time point: persistent/refractory GD, antithyroid drugs over 5 years with positive TRAb. The TCR library was prepared using RNA isolated from PBMCs. The sequences come from peripheral blood mononuclear cells (PBMCs), collected when the disease was refractory, from a patient treated with antithyroid drugs. Every receptor here comes from a female donor with Graves disease.

This clonotype was seen a few times. The genes are TRBV18 and TRBJ1-1; 7 nucleotides align to TRBD1. The junction had 1 base not matched to a gene; V was cut back by 0 bases and J by 6 bases. The CDR3 extends over 13 amino acids. Per the germline V gene, CDR1 is KGHSH and CDR2 is LQKENI. In nucleotides, the CDR3 is TGTGCCAGCTCACCACCTCAGGGGGCTGAAGCTTTCTTT. It codes for CASSPPQGAEAFF.

This clonotype has at least ten counts. The chain carries TRBV28 and TRBJ2-5, with TRBD2 as a possible D gene (8 bases). CDR1 MDHEN and CDR2 SYDVKM come from the germline V gene. Trimming took 9 bases from V and 4 from J, leaving 21 bases between them. The CDR3 is 15 residues long. This CDR3 reads CASHLTGAGGETQYF. CDR3 DNA sequence: TGTGCCAGTCATCTAACAGGGGCGGGAGGAGAGACCCAGTACTTC.

This chain joins TRBV20-1 and TRBJ1-6; perhaps TRBD1 as D (5 bases). V lost 7 bases and J lost 9, with 16 bases in between. The CDR3 extends over 13 amino acids. Germline-derived CDR1 and CDR2 are DFQATT and SNEGSKA (reference sequence). The DNA for the CDR3 is TGCAGTGGGGGAGAGGGGAGAGGTTCACCCCTCCACTTT. Protein: CSGGEGRGSPLHF.

V gene TRBV14 combines with J gene TRBJ2-2; unclear D gene. Trimming removed 4 bases at V and 6 bases at J, with 12 bases between. The CDR3 totals 14 residues. Germline assignment: CDR1 SGHDN and CDR2 FVKESK. CDR3 region: CASSLQTGSGELFF. CDR3 DNA sequence: TGTGCCAGCAGCCTACAGACTGGGTCCGGGGAGCTGTTTTTT.

This clonotype was observed once. The V call is TRBV12-3 or TRBV12-4, the J call TRBJ2-6; 9 bases agree with TRBD1. V gave up 3 bases and J gave up 0 bases; unmatched junction bases: 3. The CDR3 consists of 17 residues. CDR3 protein: CASSFWTGVSGANVLTF. The DNA of the CDR3 is TGTGCCAGCAGTTTCTGGACAGGGGTCTCTGGGGCCAACGTCCTGACTTTC.

This clonotype came up many times. The chain's CDR3 is CSVAPGNTEAFF. In DNA, the CDR3 is TGCAGCGTAGCCCCAGGGAACACTGAAGCTTTCTTT. The chain joins TRBV29-1 to TRBJ1-1; D unresolved. CDR1 and CDR2 from the germline V gene are SQVTM and ANQGSEA. The V and J ends lost 6 bases and 1 base respectively, with 9 bases between them. This CDR3 has 12 amino acids.

The chain joins TRBV27 to TRBJ2-7, with D perhaps matching TRBD1 or TRBD2 (7 bases each). Germline-derived CDR1 and CDR2 are MNHEY and SMNVEV (reference sequence). The CDR3 is 14 residues long. The V gene lost 5 bases and the J gene lost 4 bases, with 15 bases spanning the gap. CDR3 residues: CASSLARGGYEQYF. DNA of the CDR3: TGTGCCAGCAGTCTCGCCAGGGGGGGTTACGAGCAGTACTTC.

In its sample, this clonotype was seen many times. The V call is TRBV10-3, the J call TRBJ1-2, with 9 nucleotides matching TRBD1. CDR3 size: 14 residues. Losses at the gene ends were 4 bases for V and 3 bases for J; bases not matched to a gene: 3. CDR1 is ENHRY, CDR2 SYGVKD, per germline. This CDR3 reads CAISVGQGDYGYTF. CDR3 DNA sequence: TGTGCCATCAGTGTGGGACAGGGTGACTATGGCTACACCTTC.

The rearrangement links TRBV28 to TRBJ2-7; 7 bases align to TRBD2. With 3 bases clipped from V and 2 bases from J, the junction kept 7 bases outside the gene matches. The CDR3 spans 15 residues. Germline CDR1 is MDHEN and CDR2 is SYDVKM. CDR3 in DNA: TGTGCCAGCAGTTTGGCTAGCGGCTTTACCTACGAGCAGTACTTC. Its translation is CASSLASGFTYEQYF.

At least ten counts were recorded for this clonotype. The CDR3 nucleotides are TGTGCCAGCAGCGGACTAGCCTACGAGCAGTACTTC. Protein product: CASSGLAYEQYF. The rearrangement joins TRBV28 to TRBJ2-7; 7 nucleotides match TRBD2. CDR3 length: 12 amino acids. Trimming at V came to 6 bases and at J to 2 bases, leaving 1 base not matched to a gene. Germline V gene data show CDR1 as MDHEN and CDR2 as SYDVKM.

This clonotype was counted ten times or more. The J gene is TRBJ1-2, the V gene TRBV29-1; D gene unclear. The CDR3 loop spans 12 amino acids. The germline V and J ends were trimmed by 3 bases and 7 bases, with 12 bases remaining between them. Germline V CDR1 and CDR2: SQVTM, ANQGSEA. DNA of the CDR3: TGCAGCGTTGAGAACAGACTGGGTGGCTACACCTTC. Its translation: CSVENRLGGYTF.

This clonotype came up many times. The rearrangement uses TRBV28 and TRBJ1-3; the D gene is possibly TRBD1 (5 bases). Trimming cost V 5 bases and J 1 base, with 18 bases left between them. CDR3 length equals 17 residues. Looked up from germline, CDR1 is MDHEN and CDR2 is SYDVKM. CDR3 sequence: CASSTERGGYSGNTIYF. The CDR3 nucleotides read TGTGCCAGCAGTACCGAGCGGGGGGGGTATTCTGGAAACACCATATATTTT.

This clonotype was recorded a few times. This chain uses TRBV29-1 with TRBJ2-7, with 7 bases fitting TRBD1. The length of the CDR3 is 13 residues. From germline, CDR1 is SQVTM and CDR2 ANQGSEA. Germline trimming cut 2 bases from V and 3 bases from J; bases unmatched to any gene: 4. This CDR3 is CSVELQGNYEQYF. CDR3 DNA: TGCAGCGTTGAATTACAGGGGAACTACGAGCAGTACTTC.

This clonotype has a handful of counts. This chain joins TRBV28 and TRBJ2-6; D is undetermined. V was cut by 4 bases and J by 2 bases, with 9 bases left in between. The CDR3 loop spans 15 amino acids. Germline CDR1 is MDHEN and CDR2 is SYDVKM. The CDR3 here is CASSSPTPGANVLTF. CDR3 in DNA: TGTGCCAGCAGTTCTCCGACTCCTGGGGCCAACGTCCTGACTTTC.

This clonotype was detected a few times. The chain is built from TRBV9 and TRBJ1-1; possibly TRBD1 for D (5 bases). Per the germline V gene, CDR1 is SGDLS and CDR2 is YYNGEE. The CDR3 extends over 15 amino acids. V lost 4 bases, J lost 5 bases, and 18 bases lay in between. CDR3 sequence reads: CASSPRDLVHTEAFF. The CDR3, as DNA: TGTGCCAGCAGCCCAAGGGACCTCGTTCATACTGAAGCTTTCTTT.

This chain links TRBV10-3 with TRBJ2-2; D remains ambiguous. The CDR3 covers 13 residues. V dropped 9 bases and J dropped 2 bases, with 10 bases sitting between them. Germline CDR1 ENHRY, CDR2 SYGVKD. CDR3 region: CAMGPVNTGELFF. The CDR3 nucleotides are TGTGCCATGGGCCCAGTCAACACCGGGGAGCTGTTTTTT.

At least ten counts were recorded for this clonotype. This rearrangement joins TRBV2 to TRBJ1-2; a weak D match, TRBD1 (6 bases). The V gene lost 0 bases and the J gene lost 2 bases, with 13 bases spanning the gap. This CDR3 has 16 amino acids. Germline-derived CDR1 and CDR2 are SNHLY and FYNNEI. In DNA form, the CDR3 reads TGTGCCAGCAGTGAAGCGCGGACAGTCACAAACTATGGCTACACCTTC. This encodes CASSEARTVTNYGYTF.

The sample holds many counts of this clonotype. The rearrangement joins TRBV28 to TRBJ2-5; TRBD1 matches 8 bases. The germline CDR1 and CDR2 sequences are MDHEN and SYDVKM. This CDR3 is built from 15 residues. V was clipped by 5 bases and J by 2 bases; unmatched bases: 7. This CDR3 reads CASSLPRDRQETQYF. The CDR3 DNA reads as TGTGCCAGCAGTCTGCCTCGGGACAGGCAAGAGACCCAGTACTTC.

At least ten counts were recorded for this clonotype. This rearrangement joins TRBV29-1 to TRBJ1-1, with 8 bases identical to TRBD1. The CDR3 covers 14 residues. Per the germline V gene, CDR1 is SQVTM and CDR2 is ANQGSEA. The V and J ends lost 6 bases and 4 bases, in that order; junction bases with no gene match: 10. CDR3 sequence reads: CSVVGTGRGTEAFF. CDR3 bases: TGCAGCGTGGTGGGGACAGGAAGGGGCACTGAAGCTTTCTTT.

This clonotype has ten or more counts. V is TRBV28 and J is TRBJ1-2; no reliable D call. The V gene's germline CDR1 is MDHEN and CDR2 SYDVKM. The CDR3 is 11 amino acids. Trimming removed 4 bases at V and 8 bases at J, with 8 bases between. The CDR3, as DNA: TGTGCCAGCAGTTCCCCTGCCGGCTACACCTTC. This encodes CASSSPAGYTF.

The chain has TRBV13 and TRBJ1-2, with D possibly TRBD1 on 6 matching bases. The CDR3 sequence is 14 residues long. Per the germline V gene, CDR1 is PRHDT and CDR2 is FYEKMQ (reference sequence). The V gene lost 1 base and the J gene lost 8 bases, with 14 bases spanning the gap. CDR3 amino acids: CASSLVARGQGYTF. The CDR3 nucleotides are TGTGCCAGCAGCTTAGTAGCCCGGGGGCAGGGCTACACCTTC.

This sequence joins TRBV20-1 and TRBJ2-7, with a tentative D call TRBD1 (6 bases). V was cut by 0 bases and J by 7 bases, with 16 bases left in between. The CDR3 totals 14 residues. CDR1 and CDR2 from the germline V gene are DFQATT and SNEGSKA (reference sequence). The CDR3 spells CSARDRLGAKEQYF. The DNA of the CDR3 is TGCAGTGCTAGAGATCGGCTGGGGGCGAAAGAGCAGTACTTC.

This clonotype came up many times. This chain joins TRBV2 and TRBJ2-7; weak D call: TRBD2 (5 bases). Trimming pared 8 bases from V and 1 base from J, leaving 15 bases between. The CDR3 is 14 amino acids. The germline gives CDR1 SNHLY, CDR2 FYNNEI. In DNA, the CDR3 is TGTGCCAGCCCGAAGGTTGGCGGGTCCTACGAGCAGTACTTC. Protein: CASPKVGGSYEQYF.

This clonotype was picked up a small number of times. The rearrangement uses TRBV7-2 and TRBJ1-1; no firm D call. There are 13 residues in the CDR3. Germline loops: CDR1 SGHTA, CDR2 FQGNSA. The V gene lost 5 bases and the J gene lost 10 bases, with 17 bases spanning the gap. The CDR3 DNA sequence: TGTGCCAGCAGCCCCCCGGCGGCTCGCGGAGCTTTCTTT. Protein sequence: CASSPPAARGAFF.

This clonotype turned up a few times. J is TRBJ2-2 and V is TRBV14, with D hard to call. Germline V gene data show CDR1 as SGHDN and CDR2 as FVKESK. The V gene lost 2 bases and the J gene lost 0 bases, with 10 bases spanning the gap. This CDR3 has 16 amino acids. The CDR3 DNA sequence: TGTGCCAGCAGCCAAAGAGAGCCCGCGAACACCGGGGAGCTGTTTTTT. This encodes CASSQREPANTGELFF. The variable domain in full, with the rest retrieved from reference TRBV14 and TRBJ2-2, is EAGVTQFPSHSVIEKGQTVTLRCDPISGHDNLYWYRRVMGKEIKFLLHFVKESKQDESGMPNNRFLAERTGGTYSTLKVQPAELEDSGVYFCASSQREPANTGELFFGEGSRLTVL.

V and J are TRBV30 and TRBJ2-7; 7 bases match TRBD1. The ends lost 5 bases at V and 3 bases at J; junction bases unmatched: 10. This CDR3 contains 14 residues. Germline CDR1 reads GTSNPN; CDR2 reads SVGIG (reference sequence). The CDR3 DNA sequence: TGTGCCTGGCAGTCCGGGACAGAGGGCTACGAGCAGTACTTC. Its translation is CAWQSGTEGYEQYF.

The table lists this clonotype with a few counts. This chain uses TRBV29-1 with TRBJ1-6; weak D call: TRBD1 (6 bases). There are 13 residues in the CDR3. Germline values: CDR1 SQVTM, CDR2 ANQGSEA. V lost 4 bases, J lost 9 bases, and 13 bases lay in between. The CDR3 DNA is TGCAGCGTTGGGTCGGACAGATTTTCACCCCTCCACTTT. Translated, it gives CSVGSDRFSPLHF.